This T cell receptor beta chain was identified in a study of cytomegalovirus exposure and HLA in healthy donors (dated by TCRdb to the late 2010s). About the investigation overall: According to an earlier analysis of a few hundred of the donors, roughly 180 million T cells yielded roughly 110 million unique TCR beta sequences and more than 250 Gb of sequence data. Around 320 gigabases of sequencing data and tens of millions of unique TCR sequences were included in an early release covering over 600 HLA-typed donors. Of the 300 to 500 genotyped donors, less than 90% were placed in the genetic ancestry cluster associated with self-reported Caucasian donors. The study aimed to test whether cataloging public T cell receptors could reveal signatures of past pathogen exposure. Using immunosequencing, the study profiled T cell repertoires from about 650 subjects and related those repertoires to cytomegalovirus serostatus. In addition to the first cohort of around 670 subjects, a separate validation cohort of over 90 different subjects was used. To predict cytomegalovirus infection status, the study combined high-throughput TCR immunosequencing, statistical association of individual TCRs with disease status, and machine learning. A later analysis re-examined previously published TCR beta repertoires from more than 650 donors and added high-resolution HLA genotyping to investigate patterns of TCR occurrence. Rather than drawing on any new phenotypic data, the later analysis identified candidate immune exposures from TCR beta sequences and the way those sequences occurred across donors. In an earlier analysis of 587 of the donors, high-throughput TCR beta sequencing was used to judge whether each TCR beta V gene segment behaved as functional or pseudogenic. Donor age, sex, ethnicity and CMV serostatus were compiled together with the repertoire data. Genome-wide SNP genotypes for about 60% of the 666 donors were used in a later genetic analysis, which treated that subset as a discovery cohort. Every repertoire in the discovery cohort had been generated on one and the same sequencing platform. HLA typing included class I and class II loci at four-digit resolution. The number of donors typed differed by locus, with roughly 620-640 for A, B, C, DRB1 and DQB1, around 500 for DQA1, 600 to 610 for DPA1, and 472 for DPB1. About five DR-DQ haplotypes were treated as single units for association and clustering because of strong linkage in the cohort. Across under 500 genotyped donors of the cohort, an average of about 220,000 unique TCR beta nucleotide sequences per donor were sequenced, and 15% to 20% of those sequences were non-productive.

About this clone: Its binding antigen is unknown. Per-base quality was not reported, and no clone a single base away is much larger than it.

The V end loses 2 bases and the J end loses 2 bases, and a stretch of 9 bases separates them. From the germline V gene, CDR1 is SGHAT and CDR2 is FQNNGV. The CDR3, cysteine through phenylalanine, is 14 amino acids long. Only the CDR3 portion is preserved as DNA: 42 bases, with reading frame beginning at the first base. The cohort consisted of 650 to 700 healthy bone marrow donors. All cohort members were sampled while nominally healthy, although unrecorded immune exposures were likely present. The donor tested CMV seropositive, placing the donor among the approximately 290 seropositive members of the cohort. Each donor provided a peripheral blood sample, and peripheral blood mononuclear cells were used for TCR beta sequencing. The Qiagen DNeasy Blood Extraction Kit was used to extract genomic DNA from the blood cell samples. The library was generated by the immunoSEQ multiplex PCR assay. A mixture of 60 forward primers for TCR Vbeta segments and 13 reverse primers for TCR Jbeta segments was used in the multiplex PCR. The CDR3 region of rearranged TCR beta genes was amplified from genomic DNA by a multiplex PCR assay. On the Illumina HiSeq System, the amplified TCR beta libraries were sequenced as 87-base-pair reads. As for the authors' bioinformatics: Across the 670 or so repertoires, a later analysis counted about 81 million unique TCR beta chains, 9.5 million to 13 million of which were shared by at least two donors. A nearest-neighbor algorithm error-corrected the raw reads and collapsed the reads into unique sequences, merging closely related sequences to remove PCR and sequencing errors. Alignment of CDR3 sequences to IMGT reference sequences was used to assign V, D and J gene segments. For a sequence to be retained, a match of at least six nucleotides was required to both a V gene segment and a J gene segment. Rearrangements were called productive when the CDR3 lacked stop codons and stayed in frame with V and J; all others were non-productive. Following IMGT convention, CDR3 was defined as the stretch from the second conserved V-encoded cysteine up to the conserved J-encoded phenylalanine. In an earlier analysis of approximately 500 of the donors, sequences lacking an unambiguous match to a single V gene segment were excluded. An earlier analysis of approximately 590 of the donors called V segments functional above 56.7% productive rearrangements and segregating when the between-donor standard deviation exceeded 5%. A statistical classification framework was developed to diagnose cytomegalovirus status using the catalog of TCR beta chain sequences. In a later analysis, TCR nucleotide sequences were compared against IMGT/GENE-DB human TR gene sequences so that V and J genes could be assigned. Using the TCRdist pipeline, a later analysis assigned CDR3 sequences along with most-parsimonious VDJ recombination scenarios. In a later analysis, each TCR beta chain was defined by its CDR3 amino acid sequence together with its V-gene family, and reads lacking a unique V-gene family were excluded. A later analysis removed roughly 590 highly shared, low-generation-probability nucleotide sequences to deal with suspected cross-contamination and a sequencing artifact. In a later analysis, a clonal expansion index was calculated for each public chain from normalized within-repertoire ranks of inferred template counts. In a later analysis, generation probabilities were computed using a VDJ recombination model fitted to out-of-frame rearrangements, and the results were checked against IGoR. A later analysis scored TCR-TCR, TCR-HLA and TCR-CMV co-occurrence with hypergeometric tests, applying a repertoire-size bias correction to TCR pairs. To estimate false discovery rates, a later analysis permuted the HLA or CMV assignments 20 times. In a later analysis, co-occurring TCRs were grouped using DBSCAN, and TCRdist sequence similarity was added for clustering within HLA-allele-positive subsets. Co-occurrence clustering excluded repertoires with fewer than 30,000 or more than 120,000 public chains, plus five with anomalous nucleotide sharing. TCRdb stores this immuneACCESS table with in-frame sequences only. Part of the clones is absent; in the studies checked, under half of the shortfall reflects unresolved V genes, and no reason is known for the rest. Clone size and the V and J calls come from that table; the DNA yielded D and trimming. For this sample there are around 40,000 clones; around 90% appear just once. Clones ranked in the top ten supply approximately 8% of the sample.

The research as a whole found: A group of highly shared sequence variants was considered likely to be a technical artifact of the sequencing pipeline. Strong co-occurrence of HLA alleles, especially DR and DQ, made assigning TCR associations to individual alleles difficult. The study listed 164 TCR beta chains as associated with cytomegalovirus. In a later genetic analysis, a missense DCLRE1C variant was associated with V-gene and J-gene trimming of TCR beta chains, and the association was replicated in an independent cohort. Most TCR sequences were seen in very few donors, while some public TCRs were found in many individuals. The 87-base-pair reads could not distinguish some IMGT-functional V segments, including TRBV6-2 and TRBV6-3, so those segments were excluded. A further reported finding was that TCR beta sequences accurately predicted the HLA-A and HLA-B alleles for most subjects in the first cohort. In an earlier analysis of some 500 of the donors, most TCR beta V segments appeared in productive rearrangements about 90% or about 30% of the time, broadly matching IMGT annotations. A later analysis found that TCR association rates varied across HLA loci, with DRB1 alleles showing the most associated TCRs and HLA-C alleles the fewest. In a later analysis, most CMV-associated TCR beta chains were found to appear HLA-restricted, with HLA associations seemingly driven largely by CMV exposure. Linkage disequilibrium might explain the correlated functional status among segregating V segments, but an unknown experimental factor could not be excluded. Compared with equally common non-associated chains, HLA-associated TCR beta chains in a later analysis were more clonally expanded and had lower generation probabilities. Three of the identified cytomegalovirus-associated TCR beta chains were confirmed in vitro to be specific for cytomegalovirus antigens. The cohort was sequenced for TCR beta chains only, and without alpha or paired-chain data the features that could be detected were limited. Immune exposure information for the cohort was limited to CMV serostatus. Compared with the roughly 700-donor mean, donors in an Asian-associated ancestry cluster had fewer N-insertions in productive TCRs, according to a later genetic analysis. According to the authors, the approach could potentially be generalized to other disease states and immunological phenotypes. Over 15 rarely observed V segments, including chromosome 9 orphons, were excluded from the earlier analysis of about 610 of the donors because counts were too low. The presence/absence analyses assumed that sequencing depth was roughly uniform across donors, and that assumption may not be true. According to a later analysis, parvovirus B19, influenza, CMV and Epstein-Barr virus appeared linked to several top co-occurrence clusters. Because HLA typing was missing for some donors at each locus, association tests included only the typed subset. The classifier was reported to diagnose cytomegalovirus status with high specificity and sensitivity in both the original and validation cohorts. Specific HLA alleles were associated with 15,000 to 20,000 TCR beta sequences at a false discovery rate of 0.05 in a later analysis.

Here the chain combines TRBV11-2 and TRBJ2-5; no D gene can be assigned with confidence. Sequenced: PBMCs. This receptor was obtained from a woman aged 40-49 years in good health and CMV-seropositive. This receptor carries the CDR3 CASSLYQTQETQYF. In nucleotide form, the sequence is TGTGCCAGCAGCTTATACCAGACACAAGAGACCCAGTACTTC. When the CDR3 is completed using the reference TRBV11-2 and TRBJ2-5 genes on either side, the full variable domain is EAGVAQSPRYKIIEKRQSVAFWCNPISGHATLYWYQQILGQGPKLLIQFQNNGVVDDSQLPKDRFSAERLKGVDSTLKIQPAKLEDSAVYLCASSLYQTQETQYFGPGTRLLVL.